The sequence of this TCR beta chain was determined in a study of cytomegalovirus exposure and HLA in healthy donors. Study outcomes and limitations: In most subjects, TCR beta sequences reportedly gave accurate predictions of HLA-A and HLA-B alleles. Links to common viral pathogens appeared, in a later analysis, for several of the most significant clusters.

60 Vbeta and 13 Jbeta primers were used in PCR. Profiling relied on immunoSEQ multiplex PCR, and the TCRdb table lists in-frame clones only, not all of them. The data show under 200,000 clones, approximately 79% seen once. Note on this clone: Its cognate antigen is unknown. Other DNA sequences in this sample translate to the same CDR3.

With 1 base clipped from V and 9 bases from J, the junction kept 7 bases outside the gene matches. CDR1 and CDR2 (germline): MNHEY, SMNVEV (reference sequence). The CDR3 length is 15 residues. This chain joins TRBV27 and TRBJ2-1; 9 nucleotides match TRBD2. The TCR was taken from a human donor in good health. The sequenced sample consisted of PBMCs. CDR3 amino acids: CASSLLAGGPGEQFF. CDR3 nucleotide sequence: TGTGCCAGCAGTTTATTGGCGGGGGGGCCTGGTGAGCAGTTCTTC.